This T cell receptor beta chain is drawn from a study of shared clonotypes between healthy human individuals. Study-wide results and caveats: Richness estimates generally favored naive over memory subsets.

The naive CD8 fraction comprised CD45RO-negative cells positively selected for CCR7 and excluded terminally differentiated effector memory CD45RA+ cells. Note on this clone: No antigen is known for it.

Profiling relied on immunoSEQ multiplex PCR, and the TCRdb table lists in-frame clones only, not all of them. The table lists around 2,100,000 clones, over 85% of them singletons, with 1% to 1.5% in the top ten. Germline V gene data show CDR1 as MNHEY and CDR2 as SVGAGI. The CDR3 spans 14 residues. With V trimmed by 6 bases and J by 9 bases, 7 bases remained unmatched. Sequencing was performed on naive CD8+ T cells sorted from blood. The chain joins TRBV6-5 to TRBJ2-1, with TRBD1 matching over 11 bases. The clonotype was recovered from a man between 18 and 35 years old in good health. CDR3 sequence: CASSPGQGASEQFF. The CDR3 DNA reads TGTGCCAGCAGCCCTGGACAGGGGGCGAGTGAGCAGTTCTTC.